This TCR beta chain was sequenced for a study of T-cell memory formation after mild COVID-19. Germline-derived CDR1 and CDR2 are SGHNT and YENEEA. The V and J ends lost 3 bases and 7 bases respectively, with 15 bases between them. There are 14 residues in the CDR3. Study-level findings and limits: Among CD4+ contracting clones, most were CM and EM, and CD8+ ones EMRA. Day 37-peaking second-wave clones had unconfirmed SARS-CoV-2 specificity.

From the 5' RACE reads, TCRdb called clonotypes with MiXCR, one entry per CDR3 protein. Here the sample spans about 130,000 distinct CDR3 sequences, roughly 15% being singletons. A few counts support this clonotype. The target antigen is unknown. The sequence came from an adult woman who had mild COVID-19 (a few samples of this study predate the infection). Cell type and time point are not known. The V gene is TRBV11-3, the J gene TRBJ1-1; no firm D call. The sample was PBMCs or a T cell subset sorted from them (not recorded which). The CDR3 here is CASSLEEVGVEAFF. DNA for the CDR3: TGTGCCAGCAGCTTGGAAGAGGTAGGAGTTGAAGCTTTCTTT.